This passage covers 14 T cell receptor beta chains from one sample sequenced in a study of blood T cells in healthy people across ages. Together with a sample-barcoded 5' primer, a J-beta primer mix was included in a second PCR lasting about 7 to 11 cycles. TCRdb re-derived calls from the 5' RACE reads in MiXCR, one entry per CDR3 protein. The sample has 1.5 million to 1.8 million distinct CDR3 sequences, approximately 43% seen once. The sequencing sample was made of blood. These receptors all stem from a woman aged 18-35 years in good health.

The chain has TRBV7-2 and TRBJ1-1; D remains ambiguous. Trimming pared 2 bases from V and 4 bases from J, leaving 14 bases between. Per germline, CDR1 SGHTA and CDR2 FQGNSA. The CDR3 length is 15 residues. The DNA of the CDR3 is TGTGCCAGCAGCTTATGGGTCGGGGTGGGCACTGAAGCTTTCTTT. Its translation is CASSLWVGVGTEAFF.

The rearrangement links TRBV11-2 to TRBJ2-4, with D maybe TRBD2 (7 bases). Germline V gives CDR1 SGHAT, CDR2 FQNNGV. Trimming left V 5 bases short and J 1 base short, with 18 bases between. The CDR3 has 17 residues. The CDR3 DNA reads as TGTGCCAGCAGCCGGGCGGGGGCCGCCCTTGCCAAAAACATTCAGTACTTC. Its protein product is CASSRAGAALAKNIQYF.

CDR3 DNA: TGCGCCAGCAGCCCCTCTGGGGGACAGTGGACTAGCGGGGACTCAGATACGCAGTATTTT. Protein sequence: CASSPSGGQWTSGDSDTQYF. The rearrangement links TRBV4-3 to TRBJ2-3, with 12 bases aligning to TRBD2. Trimming at V came to 4 bases and at J to 4 bases, leaving 18 bases not matched to a gene. There are 20 residues in the CDR3. Germline-derived CDR1 and CDR2 are LGHNA and YSLEER.

This chain connects TRBV5-1 to TRBJ2-1; the match to TRBD2 covers 9 bases. In germline, CDR1 is SGHRS, CDR2 YFSETQ. The length of the CDR3 is 16 residues. V shed 3 bases and J 1 base; nucleotides not matched to a gene: 5. Here the CDR3 reads CASSYPSGASYNEQFF. CDR3 DNA: TGCGCCAGCAGCTACCCTAGCGGGGCATCCTACAATGAGCAGTTCTTC.

J is TRBJ2-1 and V is TRBV30, with 8 bases fitting TRBD1. Losses at the gene ends were 1 base for V and 9 bases for J; bases not matched to a gene: 8. This CDR3 is 14 amino acids long. Germline CDR1 reads GTSNPN; CDR2 reads SVGIG (reference sequence). CDR3 in DNA: TGTGCCTGGAGTGATGGGACAGGTCGAAGTGAGCAGTTCTTC. Protein product: CAWSDGTGRSEQFF. Using reference TRBV30 and TRBJ2-1 for the parts outside the CDR3, the full variable domain is SQTIHQWPATLVQPVGSPLSLECTVEGTSNPNLYWYRQAAGRGLQLLFYSVGIGQISSEVPQNLSASRPQDRQFILSSKKLLLSDSGFYLCAWSDGTGRSEQFFGPGTRLTVL.

The chain couples TRBV5-5 to TRBJ1-1; a weak D match, TRBD1 (6 bases). V lost 4 bases and J 5 bases, leaving 18 bases between the germline ends. In germline, CDR1 is SGHKS, CDR2 YYEKEE (reference sequence). The length of the CDR3 is 15 residues. Here the CDR3 DNA reads TGTGCCAGCAGCCATTCGGACTCAAGGGGGACTGAAGCTTTCTTT. Translating gives CASSHSDSRGTEAFF.

This clonotype was recorded a few times. The chain joins TRBV11-2 to TRBJ2-3; D is ambiguous. V dropped 4 bases and J dropped 6 bases, with 14 bases sitting between them. CDR1 SGHAT and CDR2 FQNNGV come from the germline V gene. The CDR3 totals 14 residues. In DNA form, the CDR3 reads TGTGCCAGCAGCTCAAAACCGACACGGGATACGCAGTATTTT. Translated, it gives CASSSKPTRDTQYF.

This clonotype occurred once. This chain connects TRBV5-1 to TRBJ2-3; TRBD1 might be the D (6 bases). Trimming took 4 bases from V and 7 from J, leaving 10 bases between them. The CDR3 covers 12 residues. Germline V lookup: CDR1 SGHRS, CDR2 YFSETQ. CDR3 in amino acids: CASSPGQNTQYF. CDR3 DNA: TGCGCCAGCAGCCCCGGACAGAATACGCAGTATTTT.

V is TRBV4-1 and J is TRBJ1-1, with D uncertain. Trimming removed 3 bases from V and 3 bases from J, with 14 bases in between. Germline assignment: CDR1 MGHRA and CDR2 YSYEKL. The CDR3 covers 15 residues. The CDR3 sequence is CASSHRHGADTEAFF. The CDR3, as DNA: TGCGCCAGCAGCCATCGCCATGGCGCGGACACTGAAGCTTTCTTT.

The chain employs TRBV20-1 and TRBJ2-7; 7 positions match TRBD1. CDR3 size: 12 residues. The J segment lost 8 bases and the V segment lost 3 bases, leaving 7 bases of the junction unmatched. Germline V CDR1 and CDR2: DFQATT, SNEGSKA (reference sequence). The CDR3, as DNA: TGCAGTGCTAGGGACAGGACTTACCAGCAGTACTTC. Translated: CSARDRTYQQYF.

As regards this clonotype: One end of the junction varies from germline; a read error may be responsible. V and J are TRBV7-7 and TRBJ2-4, with D perhaps TRBD2 (5 bases). The end of the DNA fits TRBJ2-5 better, so the J call may be wrong. The germline V gene has CDR1 SSHAT and CDR2 FNYEAQ (reference sequence). This CDR3 is 14 amino acids long. The DNA of the CDR3 is TGTGCTAGCAGCTTAGCGCTCGGATTGTGGACCCAGTACTTC. As protein: CASSLALGLWTQYF.

The chain recombines TRBV7-2 with TRBJ2-5; possible D gene TRBD1, 5 bases. Between the trimmed V and J ends, which lost 1 base and 2 bases, there was a span of 14 bases. This CDR3 region has 16 residues. Germline lookup yields CDR1 SGHTA and CDR2 FQGNSA. The CDR3 reads CASSLERRQHQETQYF. The CDR3 bases are TGTGCCAGCAGCTTAGAAAGGAGACAGCATCAAGAGACCCAGTACTTC.

There are a few counts of this clonotype. The chain is built from TRBV10-3 and TRBJ2-5, with unresolved D. This CDR3 region has 12 residues. The germline V gene has CDR1 ENHRY and CDR2 SYGVKD. Deletions cut 5 bases from V and 3 bases from J, with 7 bases between. The CDR3 sequence is CAISRVKETQYF. CDR3 coding DNA: TGTGCCATCAGTAGAGTTAAAGAGACCCAGTACTTC.

The chain couples TRBV5-1 to TRBJ1-1; D is perhaps TRBD1 (5 bases). The germline V and J ends were trimmed by 0 bases and 4 bases, with 13 bases remaining between them. Germline values: CDR1 SGHRS, CDR2 YFSETQ. There are 15 residues in the CDR3. CDR3 sequence reads: CASSLARGGGTEAFF. The CDR3 DNA follows: TGCGCCAGCAGCTTGGCGAGGGGTGGGGGCACTGAAGCTTTCTTT.